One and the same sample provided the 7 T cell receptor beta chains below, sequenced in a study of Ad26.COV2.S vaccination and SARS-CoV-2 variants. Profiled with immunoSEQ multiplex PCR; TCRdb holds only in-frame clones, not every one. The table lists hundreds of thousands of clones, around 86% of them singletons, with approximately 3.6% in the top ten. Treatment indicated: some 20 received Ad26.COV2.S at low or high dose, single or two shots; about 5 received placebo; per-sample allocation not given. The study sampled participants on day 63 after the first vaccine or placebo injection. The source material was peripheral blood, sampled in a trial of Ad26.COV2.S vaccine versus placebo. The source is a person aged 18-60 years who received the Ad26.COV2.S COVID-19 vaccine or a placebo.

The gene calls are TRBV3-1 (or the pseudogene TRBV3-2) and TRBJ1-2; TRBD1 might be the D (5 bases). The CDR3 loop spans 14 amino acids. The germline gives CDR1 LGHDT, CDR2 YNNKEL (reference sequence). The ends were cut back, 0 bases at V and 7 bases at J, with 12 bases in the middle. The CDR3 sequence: CASSQDRRGGGYTF. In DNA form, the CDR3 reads TGTGCCAGCAGCCAAGATAGAAGGGGCGGTGGCTACACCTTC.

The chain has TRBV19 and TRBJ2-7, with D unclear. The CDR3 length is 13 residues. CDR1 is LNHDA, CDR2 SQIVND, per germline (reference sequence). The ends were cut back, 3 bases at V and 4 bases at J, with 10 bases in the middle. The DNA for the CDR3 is TGTGCCAGTAGTATCAGGTTTTTGTACGAGCAGTACTTC. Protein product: CASSIRFLYEQYF.

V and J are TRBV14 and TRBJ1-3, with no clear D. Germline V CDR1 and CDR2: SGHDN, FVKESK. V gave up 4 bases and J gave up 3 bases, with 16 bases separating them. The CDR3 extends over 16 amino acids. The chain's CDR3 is CASSLGWAVYGNTIYF. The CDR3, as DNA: TGTGCCAGCAGCCTGGGATGGGCTGTGTATGGAAACACCATATATTTT. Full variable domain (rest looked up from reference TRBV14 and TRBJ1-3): EAGVTQFPSHSVIEKGQTVTLRCDPISGHDNLYWYRRVMGKEIKFLLHFVKESKQDESGMPNNRFLAERTGGTYSTLKVQPAELEDSGVYFCASSLGWAVYGNTIYFGEGSWLTVV.

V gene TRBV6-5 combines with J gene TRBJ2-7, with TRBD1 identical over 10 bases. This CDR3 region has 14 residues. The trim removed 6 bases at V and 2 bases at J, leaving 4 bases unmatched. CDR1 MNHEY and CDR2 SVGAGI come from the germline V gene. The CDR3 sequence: CASSLGTGAYEQYF. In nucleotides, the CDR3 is TGTGCCAGCAGCCTCGGGACAGGGGCCTACGAGCAGTACTTC.

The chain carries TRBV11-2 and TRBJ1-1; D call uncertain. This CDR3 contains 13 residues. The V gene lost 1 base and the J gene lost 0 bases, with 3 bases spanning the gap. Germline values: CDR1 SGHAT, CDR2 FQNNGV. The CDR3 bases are TGTGCCAGCAGCTTAGGGCTGAACACTGAAGCTTTCTTT. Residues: CASSLGLNTEAFF. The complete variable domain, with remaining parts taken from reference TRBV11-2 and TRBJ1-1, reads EAGVAQSPRYKIIEKRQSVAFWCNPISGHATLYWYQQILGQGPKLLIQFQNNGVVDDSQLPKDRFSAERLKGVDSTLKIQPAKLEDSAVYLCASSLGLNTEAFFGQGTRLTVV.

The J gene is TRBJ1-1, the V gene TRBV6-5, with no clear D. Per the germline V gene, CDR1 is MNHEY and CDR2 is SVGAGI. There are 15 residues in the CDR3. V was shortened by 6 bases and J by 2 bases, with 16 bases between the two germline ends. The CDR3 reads CASRIMTLRNTEAFF. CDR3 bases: TGTGCCAGCAGGATCATGACGCTTCGAAACACTGAAGCTTTCTTT.

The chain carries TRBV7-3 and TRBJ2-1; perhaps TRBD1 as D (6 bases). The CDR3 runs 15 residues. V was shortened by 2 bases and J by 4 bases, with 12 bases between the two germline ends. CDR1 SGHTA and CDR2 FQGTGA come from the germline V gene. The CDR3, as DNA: TGTGCCAGCAGCTTACAGGGGAACCCTTACAATGAGCAGTTCTTC. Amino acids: CASSLQGNPYNEQFF.